The clone carrying this T cell receptor beta chain has just a few counts. No antigen is known for it. Trimming removed 8 bases from V and 7 bases from J, with 15 bases in between. The CDR3 consists of 13 residues. Germline loops: CDR1 MNHEY, CDR2 SVGAGI. Researchers reported that TCR beta cDNA libraries carried unique molecular identifiers. Each CDR3 protein is one row after TCRdb ran MiXCR on the PCR reads. The profile shows around 400,000 distinct CDR3 sequences, less than 40% of them singletons. These data come from a study of post-analysis software for immune sequencing data. Study-level findings and limits: With TRBV5-6, TRBV5-1 and TRBV20-1 included, several TRBV segments were more frequent in patients than in controls.

V usage is TRBV6-5 and J usage is TRBJ2-1; D perhaps matches TRBD2 (7 bases). This receptor was taken from a girl aged 10-17 years with multiple sclerosis. The sample consisted of blood. The CDR3 DNA reads TGTGCCAGCTACCCAAGGGGGGGGAATGAGCAGTTCTTC. It specifies CASYPRGGNEQFF.